The clone carrying this TCR beta chain has ten or more counts. The antigen remains unidentified. The entry originates in a study of blood T cells in healthy people across ages. The study isolated at least 6.5 million PBMCs from each sample. V lost 1 base and J 0 bases, leaving 4 bases between the germline ends. Germline CDR1 and CDR2: MNHEY and SVGAGI. CDR3 size: 14 residues. The second PCR ran roughly 6 to 12 cycles with a sample-barcoded 5' primer and J-beta primers. Paired-end reads containing CDR3 totaled no fewer than 2.5 million for each sample. Using its own MiXCR run on the 5' RACE reads, TCRdb lists one record per CDR3 protein. The sample yields 1.5 million to 2 million distinct CDR3 sequences, approximately 28% seen once. Notes on the study in general: In these data, TCR beta diversity tracked strongly with naive T cell percentage. The fall in TCR beta diversity per million T cells was roughly linear with age.

Sequencing used blood. This TCR came from a woman between 25 and 40 years old in good health. This rearrangement joins TRBV6-5 to TRBJ2-1; D not certain. Written as DNA, the CDR3 is TGTGCCAGCAGTTACTTTAGCTCCTACAATGAGCAGTTCTTC. Residues: CASSYFSSYNEQFF.